This entry is about one T cell receptor (beta chain). The source of the sample is a study of T cell clonotyping in hematopoietic cell transplantation. The repertoire was sequenced with immunoSEQ multiplex PCR; TCRdb's copy has only in-frame clones and lacks some. Counted here are 17,000 or so clones, 60% to 75% occurring once; the ten biggest clones make up approximately 9.3%. The sequence came from a woman aged 60 to 75 in good health. Some clones in this sample may be carry-over from other donors' samples. The sample comprised peripheral blood mononuclear cells.

CDR3 protein: CASRSGGQGRTDTQYF. As DNA, the CDR3 is TGTGCCAGCAGATCTGGGGGACAGGGCCGCACAGATACGCAGTATTTT. The rearrangement uses TRBV5-8 and TRBJ2-3; 9 bases fit TRBD1. Trimming took 5 bases from V and 1 from J; bases not matched to a gene: 8. Germline V gene data show CDR1 as SGHTS and CDR2 as YDEGEE. The CDR3 contains 16 residues. Full variable domain (remainder filled in from reference TRBV5-8 and TRBJ2-3): EAGVTQSPTHLIKTRGQQATLRCSPISGHTSVYWYQQALGLGLQFLLWYDEGEERNRGNFPPRFSGRQFPNYSSELNVNALELEDSALYLCASRSGGQGRTDTQYFGPGTRLTVL.